The 14 T cell receptor beta chains below all came from one sample that was sequenced in a study of T cells in Graves' hyperthyroidism and ophthalmopathy. TCR beta CDR3 sequences were amplified from RNA transcripts. During a first-round RT-PCR of the TCR CDR3, the HTBI primer set was used. TCRdb redid the calling of the multiplex PCR reads with MiXCR, one entry per CDR3 protein. The sample lists 650,000 to 800,000 distinct CDR3 sequences; over 40% were seen once. The sample was peripheral blood or thyroid tissue (not recorded which). The receptors originated from an adult man with Graves' disease, either hyperthyroidism or ophthalmopathy (not recorded which).

This clonotype was seen ten or more times. This chain connects TRBV2 to TRBJ1-5, with TRBD1 as a possible D gene (6 bases). The CDR3 length is 14 residues. Germline CDR1 is SNHLY and CDR2 is FYNNEI. The V end was cut by 5 bases, the J end by 4 bases, with 12 bases between. CDR3 sequence (DNA): TGTGCCAGCAGTTATCAACAGGGTAATCAGCCCCAGCATTTT. Its translation: CASSYQQGNQPQHF.

V and J are TRBV7-8 and TRBJ2-5, with D possibly TRBD2 on 7 matching bases. CDR3 length equals 15 residues. Germline CDR1 reads SGHVS; CDR2 reads FQNEAQ. Trimming left V 5 bases short and J 11 bases short, with 24 bases between. The DNA of the CDR3 is TGTGCCAGCAGCCAACACGGGGGGCCGCCAGGGGAGCAGTACTTC. Translating it yields CASSQHGGPPGEQYF.

In the case of this clonotype: This may come from a read error, since a much larger clone is one base off. The V call is TRBV5-4, the J call TRBJ1-1; D may be TRBD1 (6 bases). CDR3 length: 13 amino acids. CDR1 and CDR2 (germline): SGHNT, YYREEE (reference sequence). V lost 4 bases to trimming and J lost 4 bases, with 11 bases between them. CDR3 coding DNA: TGTGCCAGCAGCGGACAGTTGGGCACTGAAGCTTTCTTT. This codes for CASSGQLGTEAFF.

A few counts support this clonotype. The rearrangement uses TRBV7-9 and TRBJ1-5, with TRBD1 identical over 7 bases. Germline values: CDR1 SEHNR, CDR2 FQNEAQ (reference sequence). The CDR3 sequence is 13 residues long. V was pared by 4 bases and J by 4 bases, with 1 base of the junction left unmatched. The CDR3 loop reads CASSWGQNQPQHF. The DNA of the CDR3 is TGTGCCAGCAGCTGGGGACAGAATCAGCCCCAGCATTTT.

This clonotype has just a few counts. V usage is TRBV7-8 and J usage is TRBJ2-5, with 9 bases fitting TRBD2. Per the germline V gene, CDR1 is SGHVS and CDR2 is FQNEAQ. The length of the CDR3 is 18 residues. The J segment lost 7 bases and the V segment lost 5 bases, leaving 20 bases of the junction unmatched. The CDR3 nucleotides are TGTGCCAGCAGCCATGTTGGTAGCGGGGGCCCTCAGGTGCGGACCCAGTACTTC. Translating gives CASSHVGSGGPQVRTQYF.

The V gene is TRBV10-3, the J gene TRBJ2-3, with 11 bases aligning to TRBD2. The J segment lost 1 base and the V segment lost 10 bases, leaving 4 bases of the junction unmatched. Germline V CDR1 and CDR2: ENHRY, SYGVKD. The length of the CDR3 is 14 residues. The CDR3 sequence: CATKTSGGTDTQYF. The CDR3 DNA reads as TGTGCCACCAAGACTAGCGGGGGCACAGATACGCAGTATTTT.

This clonotype was observed at least ten times. The rearrangement uses TRBV10-2 and TRBJ1-1; tentatively, D is TRBD1 (5 bases). CDR1 and CDR2 (germline): WSHSY, SAAADI. V was pared by 4 bases and J by 4 bases, with 7 bases between. The CDR3 consists of 12 residues. CDR3 nucleotide sequence: TGCGCCAGCAGTGCAGGGAGCACTGAAGCTTTCTTT. It encodes CASSAGSTEAFF.

This clonotype was found many times. This chain joins TRBV5-1 and TRBJ2-7; D is undetermined. Germline V CDR1 and CDR2: SGHRS, YFSETQ. V lost 1 base to trimming and J lost 5 bases, with 7 bases between them. The CDR3 consists of 12 residues. The CDR3 reads CASSLSAHEQYF. DNA for the CDR3: TGCGCCAGCAGCTTGTCGGCCCACGAGCAGTACTTC.

This clonotype showed up many times. V is TRBV7-2 and J is TRBJ2-7, with 8 bases lining up with TRBD1. V shed 1 base, J shed 6 bases, and the junction held 5 bases outside the gene matches. The CDR3 is 14 residues long. CDR1 is SGHTA and CDR2 is FQGNSA in the germline V gene. CDR3 loop: CASSLDNRGVEQYF. CDR3 sequence (DNA): TGTGCCAGCAGCTTAGATAACAGGGGGGTCGAGCAGTACTTC.

Ten or more counts support this clonotype. This chain connects TRBV25-1 to TRBJ2-5; the match to TRBD1 covers 7 bases. This CDR3 spans 16 amino acids. Germline V CDR1 and CDR2: MGHDK, SYGVNS. V lost 4 bases and J lost 5; bases outside the gene matches: 13. The CDR3 loop reads CASSGFDMDRRETQYF. The CDR3 DNA reads as TGTGCCAGCAGTGGCTTCGACATGGACAGGCGGGAGACCCAGTACTTC.

The chain uses TRBV10-3 and TRBJ2-7, with TRBD1 matching 8 bases. This CDR3 is built from 16 residues. V dropped 6 bases and J dropped 0; count of bases not matched to a gene: 10. Germline CDR1 ENHRY, CDR2 SYGVKD. The CDR3 bases are TGTGCCATCAGGAGAAAGGGGACAGGTGACTCCTACGAGCAGTACTTC. As protein: CAIRRKGTGDSYEQYF.

In its sample, this clonotype was seen once. V usage is TRBV12-3 or TRBV12-4 and J usage is TRBJ1-5, with 12 bases lining up with TRBD1. The CDR3 is 19 residues long. J was trimmed by 0 bases and V by 1 base; bases with no gene match: 7. The CDR3 coding sequence is TGTGCCAGCAGTTTAGGCTCGGGACAGGGGGCATCTAGCAATCAGCCCCAGCATTTT. Its translation is CASSLGSGQGASSNQPQHF.

V and J are TRBV29-1 and TRBJ1-2, with 8 bases fitting TRBD1. V gave up 5 bases and J gave up 0 bases; unmatched junction bases: 2. CDR1 and CDR2 (germline): SQVTM, ANQGSEA. This CDR3 contains 13 residues. The CDR3 DNA reads as TGCAGCGTTACGACAGGGGCTAACTATGGCTACACCTTC. This gives the protein CSVTTGANYGYTF.

With regard to this clonotype: An end of the junction does not agree with germline; a read error may underlie this. This sequence joins TRBV7-2 and TRBJ1-1, with a tentative D call TRBD1 (5 bases). Germline V gives CDR1 SGHTA, CDR2 FQGNSA. The CDR3 has 16 residues. The CDR3, as DNA: TGTGCCAGCAGCTTAATTACAGGAGGGAAGAACCCTGAAGCTTTCTTT. It translates to CASSLITGGKNPEAFF.